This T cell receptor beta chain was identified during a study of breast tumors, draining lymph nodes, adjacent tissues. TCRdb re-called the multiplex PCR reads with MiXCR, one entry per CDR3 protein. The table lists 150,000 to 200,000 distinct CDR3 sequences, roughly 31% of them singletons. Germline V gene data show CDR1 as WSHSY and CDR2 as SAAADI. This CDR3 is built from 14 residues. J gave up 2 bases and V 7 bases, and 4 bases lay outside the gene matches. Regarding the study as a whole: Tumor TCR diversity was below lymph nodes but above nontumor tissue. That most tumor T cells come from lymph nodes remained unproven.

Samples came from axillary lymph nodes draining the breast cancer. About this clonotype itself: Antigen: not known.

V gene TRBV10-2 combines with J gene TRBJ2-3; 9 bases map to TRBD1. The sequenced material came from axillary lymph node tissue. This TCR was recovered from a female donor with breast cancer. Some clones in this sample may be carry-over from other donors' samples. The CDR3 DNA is TGCGCCAGCAATAGGGACAGGGACACAGATACGCAGTATTTT. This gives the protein CASNRDRDTDTQYF.